Listed here is a single T cell receptor beta chain. There are 14 residues in the CDR3. V lost 4 bases and J 2 bases, leaving 11 bases between the germline ends. In germline, CDR1 is SGDLS, CDR2 YYNGEE. TCRdb's copy holds only in-frame clones and misses some; the assay was immunoSEQ multiplex PCR. The repertoire holds some 120,000 clones, around 93% seen once, with approximately 8.6% in the top ten. These data come from a study of control samples from healthy donors and cancer patients. The sequence was obtained from a man aged 18 to 29 in good health. The sequenced material came from blood. The genes are TRBV9 and TRBJ2-3; D ambiguous. CDR3 bases: TGTGCCAGCAGCCCCCACGGCCCCACAGATACGCAGTATTTT. Translated: CASSPHGPTDTQYF.